A single sample gave rise to the 29 T cell receptor beta chains below, sequenced in a study of T-cell memory formation after mild COVID-19. MiXCR, run by TCRdb on the 5' RACE reads, gives a single entry per CDR3 protein. The sample holds some 300,000 distinct CDR3 sequences; approximately 19% are singletons and the top ten take 20% to 25%. The specimen sequenced was PBMCs or a T cell subset sorted from them (not recorded which). These receptors were obtained from a man between 18 and 35 years old who had mild COVID-19 (a few samples of this study predate the infection). Cell type and time point are not known.

V is TRBV30 and J is TRBJ2-1; maybe TRBD1 (5 bases). This CDR3 has 11 residues. CDR1 GTSNPN and CDR2 SVGIG come from the germline V gene (reference sequence). As DNA, the CDR3 is TGTGCGGGGCGAAGTTACAATGAGCAGTTCTTC. As protein: CAGRSYNEQFF.

This chain links TRBV4-1 with TRBJ2-2; TRBD1 matches at 11 bases. CDR1 MGHRA and CDR2 YSYEKL come from the germline V gene. The CDR3 length is 13 residues. V was clipped by 9 bases and J by 6 bases; unmatched bases: 3. CDR3: CASKGQGAGELFF. In nucleotides, the CDR3 is TGCGCCAGTAAGGGACAGGGGGCCGGGGAGCTGTTTTTT.

In nucleotides, the CDR3 is TGTGCCACCCGAGACAGACGCTCTGGAAACACCATATATTTT. It encodes CATRDRRSGNTIYF. The rearrangement uses TRBV12-3 or TRBV12-4 and TRBJ1-3; possible D gene TRBD1, 5 bases. V lost 10 bases, J lost 0 bases, and 13 bases lay in between. The CDR3 spans 14 residues.

This clonotype has a handful of counts. The rearrangement joins TRBV7-6 to TRBJ1-1, with D tentatively TRBD1 (6 bases). The V gene's germline CDR1 is SGHVS and CDR2 FNYEAQ. This CDR3 comprises 15 residues. V lost 5 bases and J 8 bases, leaving 21 bases between the germline ends. The CDR3 region is CASSLIQGSSPEAFF. The CDR3 DNA sequence: TGTGCCAGCAGCCTGATCCAGGGGAGCTCGCCGGAAGCTTTCTTT. The complete variable domain, with remaining parts taken from reference TRBV7-6 and TRBJ1-1, reads GAGVSQSPRYKVTKRGQDVALRCDPISGHVSLYWYRQALGQGPEFLTYFNYEAQQDKSGLPNDRFSAERPEGSISTLTIQRTEQRDSAMYRCASSLIQGSSPEAFFGQGTRLTVV.

The chain combines TRBV7-2 with TRBJ1-1; 7 bases are a match to TRBD1. V lost 4 bases and J lost 1; bases outside the gene matches: 6. Germline V lookup: CDR1 SGHTA, CDR2 FQGNSA. The CDR3 covers 15 residues. CDR3 DNA: TGTGCCAGCAGCTCCTCACAGGGGCCGAACACTGAAGCTTTCTTT. It yields the protein CASSSSQGPNTEAFF.

At least ten counts were recorded for this clonotype. Germline and junction disagree at one end, which may indicate a read error. The chain combines TRBV6-2 or TRBV6-3 with TRBJ2-1; D is unresolved. From germline, CDR1 is MNHEY and CDR2 SVGEGT. The CDR3 is 11 residues long. The chain's CDR3 is CASSQGNEQFF. The CDR3 nucleotides read TGCGCCAGCAGCCAAGGCAATGAGCAGTTCTTC.

This clonotype was picked up a small number of times. CDR3 sequence reads: CASSPTSVRDEQFF. CDR3 nucleotides: TGTGCCAGCAGCCCAACTAGCGTCCGGGATGAGCAGTTCTTC. This chain connects TRBV7-3 to TRBJ2-1; 7 positions match TRBD2. With 5 bases clipped from V and 8 bases from J, the junction kept 9 bases outside the gene matches. Per the germline V gene, CDR1 is SGHTA and CDR2 is FQGTGA. This CDR3 has 14 residues.

CDR3 residues: CSAIPGQGVTYEQYF. For the CDR3, the DNA is TGCAGTGCTATTCCGGGACAGGGCGTAACCTACGAGCAGTACTTC. This sequence joins TRBV20-1 and TRBJ2-7, with TRBD1 matching 9 bases. The CDR3 runs 15 residues. J was trimmed by 2 bases and V by 4 bases; bases with no gene match: 9. CDR1 and CDR2 (germline): DFQATT, SNEGSKA (reference sequence).

This clonotype was detected only a few times. The V call is TRBV7-9, the J call TRBJ2-7, with D tentatively TRBD2 (7 bases). Deletions cut 5 bases from V and 3 bases from J, with 14 bases between. CDR3 length: 14 residues. CDR1 SEHNR and CDR2 FQNEAQ come from the germline V gene (reference sequence). DNA of the CDR3: TGTGCCAGCAGCCTTCGGGGGGCCTTCTACGAGCAGTACTTC. Its translation is CASSLRGAFYEQYF.

The chain joins TRBV11-2 to TRBJ2-3; D gene unclear. Germline CDR1 is SGHAT and CDR2 is FQNNGV. The CDR3 is 13 residues long. The germline V and J ends were trimmed by 3 bases and 8 bases, with 12 bases remaining between them. CDR3 coding DNA: TGTGCCAGCAGCTTCGAGGTGCTAAGTACGCAGTATTTT. It translates to CASSFEVLSTQYF. Together with reference TRBV11-2 and TRBJ2-3, the CDR3 gives the full variable domain: EAGVAQSPRYKIIEKRQSVAFWCNPISGHATLYWYQQILGQGPKLLIQFQNNGVVDDSQLPKDRFSAERLKGVDSTLKIQPAKLEDSAVYLCASSFEVLSTQYFGPGTRLTVL.

V and J are TRBV28 and TRBJ2-5; maybe TRBD1 (5 bases). The CDR3 covers 12 residues. Germline CDR1 MDHEN, CDR2 SYDVKM. Trimming shortened V by 8 bases and J by 7 bases, and 14 bases separated the two germline ends. The CDR3 reads CASRAGRRTQYF. The CDR3, as DNA: TGTGCCAGCCGAGCAGGGCGCAGGACCCAGTACTTC.

The chain links TRBV6-2 or TRBV6-3 to TRBJ2-3; 9 bases map to TRBD1. The germline V gene encodes CDR1 MNHEY and CDR2 SVGEGT. CDR3 size: 16 residues. The junction had 10 bases not matched to a gene; V was cut back by 3 bases and J by 6 bases. CDR3 protein: CASSYWRTGDFDTQYF. The CDR3 nucleotides read TGTGCCAGCAGTTATTGGAGGACAGGGGATTTTGATACGCAGTATTTT.

The V call is TRBV4-3, the J call TRBJ2-1; perhaps TRBD2 as D (5 bases). Deletions cut 1 base from V and 5 bases from J, with 15 bases between. The CDR3 has 16 amino acids. CDR1 is LGHNA, CDR2 YSLEER, per germline. The CDR3 region has the DNA TGCGCCAGCAGCCAAGCAGCGGCCGGAGGCCACAATGAGCAGTTCTTC. It is translated as CASSQAAAGGHNEQFF.

The rearrangement joins TRBV9 to TRBJ2-5; 8 bases map to TRBD2. Germline loops: CDR1 SGDLS, CDR2 YYNGEE. This CDR3 region has 16 residues. Trimming cost V 4 bases and J 2 bases; bases outside gene matches: 10. The CDR3 sequence: CASSPYGGVSQETQYF. CDR3 coding DNA: TGTGCCAGCAGCCCGTACGGGGGGGTGTCTCAAGAGACCCAGTACTTC.

This sequence joins TRBV12-3 or TRBV12-4 and TRBJ1-1; D is possibly TRBD1 (5 bases). CDR3 length: 14 amino acids. V lost 5 bases and J 4 bases, leaving 14 bases between the germline ends. The CDR3 region is CASSPWGVPTEAFF. The CDR3 DNA is TGTGCCAGCAGTCCCTGGGGGGTCCCCACTGAAGCTTTCTTT.

This clonotype was observed a few times. The chain uses TRBV10-2 and TRBJ1-1; 9 bases map to TRBD1. Germline lookup yields CDR1 WSHSY and CDR2 SAAADI. V was pared by 2 bases and J by 6 bases, with 7 bases of the junction left unmatched. The CDR3 runs to 15 residues. This CDR3 is CASSESETGGSEAFF. The CDR3, as DNA: TGCGCCAGCAGTGAGAGTGAAACAGGGGGCTCTGAAGCTTTCTTT.

The rearrangement links TRBV2 to TRBJ2-2; possibly TRBD1 for D (6 bases). The ends were cut back, 7 bases at V and 2 bases at J, with 14 bases in the middle. CDR1 and CDR2 from the germline V gene are SNHLY and FYNNEI. The CDR3 is made up of 15 amino acids. The DNA for the CDR3 is TGTGCCAGCACCGGCCAGGGGAGTAACACCGGGGAGCTGTTTTTT. It translates to CASTGQGSNTGELFF. Full variable domain (rest looked up from reference TRBV2 and TRBJ2-2): EPEVTQTPSHQVTQMGQEVILRCVPISNHLYFYWYRQILGQKVEFLVSFYNNEISEKSEIFDDQFSVERPDGSNFTLKIRSTKLEDSAMYFCASTGQGSNTGELFFGEGSRLTVL.

The table lists this clonotype with a few counts. The V call is TRBV7-8, the J call TRBJ1-1; D uncertain. CDR1 and CDR2 from the germline V gene are SGHVS and FQNEAQ. V shed 5 bases and J shed 9 bases, with 16 bases lying between them. CDR3 length: 13 residues. CDR3 nucleotide sequence: TGTGCCAGCAGCAAAGCGGACCCTTTGAAAGCTTTCTTT. Protein sequence: CASSKADPLKAFF.

The chain carries TRBV12-3 or TRBV12-4 and TRBJ1-2; no clear D gene. V was shortened by 1 base and J by 8 bases, with 20 bases between the two germline ends. CDR3 length: 16 amino acids. The CDR3 coding sequence is TGTGCCAGCAGTTTAGGTCCGGCGGGCTTAACGCAAGGCTACACCTTC. It translates to CASSLGPAGLTQGYTF.

This clonotype was picked up a small number of times. This chain uses TRBV29-1 with TRBJ2-2; D is possibly TRBD2 (5 bases). V was shortened by 4 bases and J by 1 base, with 13 bases between the two germline ends. The CDR3 length is 15 residues. Germline V gene sequence: CDR1 SQVTM, CDR2 ANQGSEA. The CDR3 loop reads CSVAITRLNTGELFF. For the CDR3, the DNA is TGCAGCGTTGCGATTACTAGGTTGAACACCGGGGAGCTGTTTTTT.

This clonotype was seen a few times. The chain employs TRBV5-1 and TRBJ2-1; 7 nucleotides agree with TRBD1. J gave up 5 bases and V 3 bases, and 5 bases lay outside the gene matches. CDR1 and CDR2 from the germline V gene are SGHRS and YFSETQ. This CDR3 is built from 14 residues. CDR3 loop: CASSSRTGNNEQFF. The DNA for the CDR3 is TGCGCCAGCAGCTCGAGGACAGGAAACAATGAGCAGTTCTTC.

This clonotype turned up a few times. The rearrangement joins TRBV7-2 to TRBJ1-5, with D unresolved. V lost 5 bases to trimming and J lost 3 bases, with 17 bases between them. The CDR3 totals 16 residues. Per germline, CDR1 SGHTA and CDR2 FQGNSA. For the CDR3, the DNA is TGTGCCAGCAGCCATCCCCCTGGCGGTTACAATCAGCCCCAGCATTTT. Its translation is CASSHPPGGYNQPQHF.

V gene TRBV7-9 combines with J gene TRBJ1-4; D is unclear. From germline, CDR1 is SEHNR and CDR2 FQNEAQ (reference sequence). The CDR3 has 12 residues. V lost 11 bases to trimming and J lost 8 bases, with 15 bases between them. The CDR3 coding sequence is TGTGCCGCGTCACTCGGTGAAGAAAAACTGTTTTTT. As protein: CAASLGEEKLFF.

The chain uses TRBV12-3 or TRBV12-4 and TRBJ1-4; 10 positions agree with TRBD1. The junction had 3 bases not matched to a gene; V was cut back by 4 bases and J by 7 bases. CDR3 size: 14 residues. The CDR3 is CASSYGQGGEKLFF. CDR3 in DNA: TGTGCCAGCAGTTACGGACAGGGGGGTGAAAAACTGTTTTTT.

CDR3 region: CAWSVGSQGVNEQFF. Written as DNA, the CDR3 is TGTGCCTGGAGTGTAGGTTCCCAGGGGGTGAATGAGCAGTTCTTC. This chain uses TRBV30 with TRBJ2-1, with 7 bases fitting TRBD1. This CDR3 contains 15 residues. Per germline, CDR1 GTSNPN and CDR2 SVGIG (reference sequence). The ends lost 0 bases at V and 7 bases at J; junction bases unmatched: 9.

This clonotype showed up just a few times. V and J are TRBV7-9 and TRBJ2-1, with D possibly called TRBD1 or TRBD2 (5 bases each). Trimming pared 4 bases from V and 6 bases from J, leaving 10 bases between. Germline V CDR1 and CDR2: SEHNR, FQNEAQ (reference sequence). The CDR3 extends over 13 amino acids. CDR3 residues: CASSWDPSNEQFF. The CDR3 nucleotides read TGTGCCAGCAGCTGGGACCCTTCCAATGAGCAGTTCTTC. Full variable domain (remainder filled in from reference TRBV7-9 and TRBJ2-1): DTGVSQNPRHKITKRGQNVTFRCDPISEHNRLYWYRQTLGQGPEFLTYFQNEAQLEKSRLLSDRFSAERPKGSFSTLEIQRTEQGDSAMYLCASSWDPSNEQFFGPGTRLTVL.

The chain carries TRBV20-1 and TRBJ1-5, with 12 nucleotides matching TRBD1. The germline V gene encodes CDR1 DFQATT and CDR2 SNEGSKA (reference sequence). J lost 2 bases, V lost 5 bases, and 7 bases had no gene match. CDR3 length: 16 amino acids. The CDR3 DNA is TGCAGTGCTGGGACAGGGGGCATGTGGGGCAATCAGCCCCAGCATTTT. It codes for CSAGTGGMWGNQPQHF.

This clonotype was counted at least ten times. The gene calls are TRBV7-2 and TRBJ2-5; D possibly matches TRBD1 or TRBD2 (5 bases each). CDR3 length: 14 residues. Trimming took off 5 bases at V and 2 bases at J, with 12 bases between the two ends. Germline V gene sequence: CDR1 SGHTA, CDR2 FQGNSA. Here the CDR3 reads CASSRGRDQETQYF. The CDR3 coding sequence is TGTGCCAGCAGCCGGGGACGGGATCAAGAGACCCAGTACTTC.

This chain's CDR3 is CASSLIWVSRGGADTQYF. Written as DNA, the CDR3 is TGTGCCAGCAGCTTAATCTGGGTCTCGCGGGGGGGCGCAGATACGCAGTATTTT. The genes are TRBV7-2 and TRBJ2-3; 9 nucleotides line up with TRBD2. Germline CDR1 is SGHTA and CDR2 is FQGNSA. This CDR3 region has 18 residues. With 2 bases clipped from V and 4 bases from J, the junction kept 13 bases outside the gene matches.